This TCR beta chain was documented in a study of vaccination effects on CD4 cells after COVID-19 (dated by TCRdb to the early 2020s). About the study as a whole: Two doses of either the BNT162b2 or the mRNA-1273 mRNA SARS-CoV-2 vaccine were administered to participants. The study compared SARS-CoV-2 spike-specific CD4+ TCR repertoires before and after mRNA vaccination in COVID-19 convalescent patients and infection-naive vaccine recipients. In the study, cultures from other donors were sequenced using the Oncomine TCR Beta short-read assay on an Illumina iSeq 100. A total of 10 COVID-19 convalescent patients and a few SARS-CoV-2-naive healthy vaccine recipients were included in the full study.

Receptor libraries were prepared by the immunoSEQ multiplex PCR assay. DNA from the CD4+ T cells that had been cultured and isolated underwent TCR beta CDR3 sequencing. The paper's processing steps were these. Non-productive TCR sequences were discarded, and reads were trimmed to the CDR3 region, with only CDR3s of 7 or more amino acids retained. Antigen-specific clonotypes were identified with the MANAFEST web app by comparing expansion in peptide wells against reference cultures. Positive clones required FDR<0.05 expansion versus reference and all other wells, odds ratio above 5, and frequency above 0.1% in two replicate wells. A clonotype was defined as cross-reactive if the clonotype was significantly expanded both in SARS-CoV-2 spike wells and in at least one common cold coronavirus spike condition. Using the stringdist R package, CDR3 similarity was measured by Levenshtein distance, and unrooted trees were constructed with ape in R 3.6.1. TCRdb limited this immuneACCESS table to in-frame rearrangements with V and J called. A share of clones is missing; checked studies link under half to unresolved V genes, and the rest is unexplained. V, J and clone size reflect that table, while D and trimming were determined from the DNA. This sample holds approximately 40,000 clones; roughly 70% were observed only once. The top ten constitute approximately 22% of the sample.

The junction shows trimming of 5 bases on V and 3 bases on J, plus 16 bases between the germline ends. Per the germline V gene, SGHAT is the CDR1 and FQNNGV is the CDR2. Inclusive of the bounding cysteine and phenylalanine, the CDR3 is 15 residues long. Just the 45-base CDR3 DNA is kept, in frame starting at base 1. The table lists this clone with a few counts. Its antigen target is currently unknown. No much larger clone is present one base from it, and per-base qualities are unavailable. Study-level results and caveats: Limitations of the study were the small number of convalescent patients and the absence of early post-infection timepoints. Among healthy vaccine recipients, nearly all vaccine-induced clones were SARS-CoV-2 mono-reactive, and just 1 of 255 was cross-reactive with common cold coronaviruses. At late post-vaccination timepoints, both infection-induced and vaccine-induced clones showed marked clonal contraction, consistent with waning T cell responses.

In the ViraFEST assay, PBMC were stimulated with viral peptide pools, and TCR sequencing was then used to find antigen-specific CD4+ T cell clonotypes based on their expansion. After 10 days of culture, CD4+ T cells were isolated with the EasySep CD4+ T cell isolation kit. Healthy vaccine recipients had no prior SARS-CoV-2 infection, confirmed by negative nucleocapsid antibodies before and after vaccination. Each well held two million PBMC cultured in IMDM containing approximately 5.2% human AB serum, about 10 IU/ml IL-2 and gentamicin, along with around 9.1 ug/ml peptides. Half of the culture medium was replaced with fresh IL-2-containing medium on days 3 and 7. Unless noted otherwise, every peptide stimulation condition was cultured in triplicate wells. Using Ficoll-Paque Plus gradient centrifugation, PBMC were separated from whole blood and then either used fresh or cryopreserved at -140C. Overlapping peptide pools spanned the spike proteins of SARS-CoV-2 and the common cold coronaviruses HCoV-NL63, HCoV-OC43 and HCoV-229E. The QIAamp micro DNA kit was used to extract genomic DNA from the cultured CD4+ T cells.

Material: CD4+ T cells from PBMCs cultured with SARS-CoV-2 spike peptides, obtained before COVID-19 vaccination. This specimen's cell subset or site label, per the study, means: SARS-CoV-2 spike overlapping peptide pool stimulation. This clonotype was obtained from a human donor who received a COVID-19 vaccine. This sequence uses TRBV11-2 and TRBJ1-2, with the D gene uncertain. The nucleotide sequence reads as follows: TGTGCCAGCAGCCTTACACTCTGGGAGGACTATGGCTACACCTTC. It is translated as CASSLTLWEDYGYTF.